The 15 T cell receptor beta chains below all came from one sample that was sequenced in a study of blood T cells in healthy people across ages. Primers used in a second PCR of about 7 to 12 cycles were a sample-barcoded 5' primer and a J-beta primer mix. One entry per CDR3 protein results from TCRdb running MiXCR on the 5' RACE reads. The sample yields around 1.5 million distinct CDR3 sequences, roughly a third seen once. The source material was blood. The receptors were gathered from a woman in her 30s in good health.

This chain joins TRBV5-1 and TRBJ1-2; tentatively, D is TRBD1 (5 bases). This CDR3 contains 15 residues. CDR1 is SGHRS, CDR2 YFSETQ, per germline. Trimming removed 1 base at V and 4 bases at J, with 14 bases between. CDR3 in amino acids: CASSLFQGVGYGYTF. DNA of the CDR3: TGCGCCAGCAGCTTGTTCCAGGGTGTAGGCTATGGCTACACCTTC. Full variable domain (missing parts from reference TRBV5-1 and TRBJ1-2): KAGVTQTPRYLIKTRGQQVTLSCSPISGHRSVSWYQQTPGQGLQFLFEYFSETQRNKGNFPGRFSGRQFSNSRSEMNVSTLELGDSALYLCASSLFQGVGYGYTFGSGTRLTVV.

This clonotype has just a few counts. This rearrangement joins TRBV5-1 to TRBJ2-6, with a weak D call TRBD1 (5 bases). CDR3 size: 17 residues. The germline CDR1 and CDR2 sequences are SGHRS and YFSETQ. V was cut by 4 bases and J by 0 bases, with 14 bases left in between. The CDR3 here is CASSQIDSFSGANVLTF. The CDR3 DNA reads TGCGCCAGCAGCCAAATCGACAGCTTCTCTGGGGCCAACGTCCTGACTTTC.

The chain uses TRBV28 and TRBJ2-5; D unresolved. The CDR3 has 14 amino acids. V gave up 7 bases and J gave up 1 base, with 13 bases separating them. The germline V gene has CDR1 MDHEN and CDR2 SYDVKM. The CDR3 DNA sequence: TGTGCCAGCAATGAACTCCCCATCCAAGAGACCCAGTACTTC. This encodes CASNELPIQETQYF.

Concerning this clonotype: An end of the junction differs from the germline gene, which may be a read error. The chain is built from TRBV10-3 and TRBJ2-5; no clear D. Germline CDR1 is ENHRY and CDR2 is SYGVKD. The CDR3 is 14 residues long. The CDR3 nucleotides are TGTGTCATCGCGCAGGACCGAAGTCGGGAGACCCAGTACTTC. Amino acid sequence: CVIAQDRSRETQYF.

This chain's CDR3 is CASSLAPSVPGETQYF. The CDR3 DNA reads TGTGCCAGCAGTTTAGCTCCTAGCGTCCCCGGGGAGACCCAGTACTTC. The V gene is TRBV27, the J gene TRBJ2-5; D perhaps matches TRBD2 (6 bases). V was pared by 2 bases and J by 5 bases, with 18 bases between. Germline lookup yields CDR1 MNHEY and CDR2 SMNVEV (reference sequence). The CDR3 sequence is 16 residues long.

This clonotype showed up just a few times. This chain links TRBV28 with TRBJ2-3, with a tentative D call TRBD1 (6 bases). V was pared by 3 bases and J by 1 base, with 17 bases between. This CDR3 comprises 17 residues. The germline gives CDR1 MDHEN, CDR2 SYDVKM. The CDR3 protein is CASSFRGMNSGTDTQYF. The CDR3 DNA follows: TGTGCCAGCAGTTTCAGGGGAATGAATAGTGGCACAGATACGCAGTATTTT.

The chain joins TRBV5-8 to TRBJ2-5; perhaps D is TRBD1 or TRBD2 (5 bases each). The end of the DNA is better explained by TRBJ2-7, so the J call may be wrong. The germline V gene encodes CDR1 SGHTS and CDR2 YDEGEE. The CDR3 spans 15 residues. CDR3 nucleotide sequence: TGTGCCAGCAGCGGCACGACATACGAGGGGTACGAGCAGTACTTC. Translation: CASSGTTYEGYEQYF.

A note on this clonotype: A much larger clone lies a single base off, so this may be a read error. The rearrangement links TRBV28 to TRBJ2-6, with a tentative D call TRBD1 (6 bases). The V end was cut by 5 bases, the J end by 2 bases, with 10 bases between. From germline, CDR1 is MDHEN and CDR2 SYDVKM. This CDR3 is built from 15 residues. CDR3 nucleotides: TGTGCCAGCAGTCAACACAGGGCTGGGGCCAACGTCCTGACTTTC. Protein sequence: CASSQHRAGANVLTF. Together with reference TRBV28 and TRBJ2-6, the CDR3 gives the full variable domain: DVKVTQSSRYLVKRTGEKVFLECVQDMDHENMFWYRQDPGLGLRLIYFSYDVKMKEKGDIPEGYSVSREKKERFSLILESASTNQTSMYLCASSQHRAGANVLTFGAGSRLTVL.

The chain recombines TRBV30 with TRBJ2-3; D is possibly TRBD1 (6 bases). This CDR3 contains 16 residues. V gave up 5 bases and J gave up 2 bases, with 20 bases separating them. The V gene's germline CDR1 is GTSNPN and CDR2 SVGIG (reference sequence). The CDR3 here is CAWDPLQGSSTDTQYF. CDR3 DNA sequence: TGTGCCTGGGACCCATTGCAGGGGTCCTCCACAGATACGCAGTATTTT.

The rearrangement links TRBV7-8 to TRBJ2-1, with D maybe TRBD1 (6 bases). Trimming took 5 bases from V and 1 from J, leaving 12 bases between them. Germline CDR1 SGHVS, CDR2 FQNEAQ. This CDR3 region has 15 residues. The CDR3 region is CASSPATGSYNEQFF. Written as DNA, the CDR3 is TGTGCCAGCAGCCCCGCGACAGGTTCCTACAATGAGCAGTTCTTC.

V usage is TRBV29-1 and J usage is TRBJ1-1; the D is unclear. CDR1 SQVTM and CDR2 ANQGSEA come from the germline V gene. With 3 bases removed from V and 3 bases from J, the gap between germline ends came to 17 bases. CDR3 size: 15 residues. CDR3 sequence reads: CSVDRFSSRDTEAFF. CDR3 sequence (DNA): TGCAGCGTTGATAGGTTTAGCTCCCGGGACACTGAAGCTTTCTTT.

This chain joins TRBV6-1 and TRBJ1-2, with 7 nucleotides matching TRBD1. V was clipped by 7 bases and J by 8 bases; unmatched bases: 10. The V gene's germline CDR1 is MNHNS and CDR2 SASEGT. The CDR3 consists of 13 residues. The CDR3 DNA reads as TGTGCCAGCACAGGAAGGGGGCAAGGAGGCTACACCTTC. This translates into CASTGRGQGGYTF.

This clonotype was seen more than once but under ten times. This rearrangement joins TRBV18 to TRBJ2-1; 9 positions agree with TRBD2. V was pared by 3 bases and J by 10 bases, with 7 bases of the junction left unmatched. The CDR3 is 14 residues long. The germline V gene has CDR1 KGHSH and CDR2 LQKENI. The CDR3 DNA reads as TGTGCCAGCTCACCCGCACTAGCGGGTTTCGAGCAGTTCTTC. Protein sequence: CASSPALAGFEQFF.

This clonotype was seen only a few times. This rearrangement joins TRBV9 to TRBJ1-2, with D unclear. Germline loops: CDR1 SGDLS, CDR2 YYNGEE. The ends were cut back, 0 bases at V and 1 base at J, with 10 bases in the middle. The CDR3 covers 15 residues. The DNA of the CDR3 is TGTGCCAGCAGCGTAGGGGCGGAAAGTAACTATGGCTACACCTTC. Translated: CASSVGAESNYGYTF. The variable domain in full, completed from reference TRBV9 and TRBJ1-2, reads DSGVTQTPKHLITATGQRVTLRCSPRSGDLSVYWYQQSLDQGLQFLIQYYNGEERAKGNILERFSAQQFPDLHSELNLSSLELGDSALYFCASSVGAESNYGYTFGSGTRLTVV.

This chain connects TRBV5-1 to TRBJ2-7; D ambiguous. Trimming cost V 4 bases and J 5 bases, with 16 bases left between them. Germline V CDR1 and CDR2: SGHRS, YFSETQ. The CDR3 runs to 14 residues. The CDR3 reads CASSDDGIRDEQYF. CDR3 DNA: TGCGCCAGCAGCGATGACGGAATTCGGGACGAGCAGTACTTC.